The T cell receptor beta chain under discussion was sequenced for a study of shared clonotypes between healthy human individuals. Template for every sorted-subset replicate PCR totaled about 0.2 ug DNA, roughly 30,000 T cell genomes. Sequencing was performed with immunoSEQ multiplex PCR; in TCRdb, only in-frame clones are kept and a portion is missing. The table records over 850,000 clones, 75% to 85% of them present only once. Points from the study as a whole: Sampling involved blood alone; tissue repertoires likely differ.

Details on this clone: Its cognate antigen is unknown.

This TCR came from a man between 18 and 35 years old in good health. Some clones in this sample may be carry-over from other donors' samples. Sequences were obtained from memory CD4+ T cells from PBMCs. Sample subset: CD45RA-negative fraction.

The CDR3 protein is CASSQGLAGPVSYEQYF. The CDR3 region has the DNA TGTGCCAGCAGTCAGGGACTAGCGGGACCCGTCTCCTACGAGCAGTACTTC. This chain connects TRBV27 to TRBJ2-7; 13 bases line up with TRBD2. The junction had 7 bases not matched to a gene; V was cut back by 5 bases and J by 0 bases. The CDR3 consists of 17 residues. CDR1 is MNHEY and CDR2 is SMNVEV in the germline V gene (reference sequence).